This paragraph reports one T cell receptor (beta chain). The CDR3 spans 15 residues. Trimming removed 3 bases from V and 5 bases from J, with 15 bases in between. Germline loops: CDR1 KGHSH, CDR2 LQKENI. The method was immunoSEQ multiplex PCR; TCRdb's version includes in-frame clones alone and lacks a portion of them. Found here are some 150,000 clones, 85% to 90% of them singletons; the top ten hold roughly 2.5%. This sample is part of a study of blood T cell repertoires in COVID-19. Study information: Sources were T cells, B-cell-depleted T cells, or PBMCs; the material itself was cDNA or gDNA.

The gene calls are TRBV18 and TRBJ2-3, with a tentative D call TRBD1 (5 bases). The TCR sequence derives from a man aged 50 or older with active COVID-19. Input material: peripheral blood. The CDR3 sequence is CASSPSQGFQDTQYF. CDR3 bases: TGTGCCAGCTCACCGTCCCAGGGCTTTCAAGATACGCAGTATTTT.